The T cell receptor beta chain under discussion was sequenced for a study of blood T cell repertoires in COVID-19 (dated by TCRdb to about 2020). For context, the study as a whole: Samples from collaborators originated in the United States, Italy and Spain and spanned both the acute and convalescent phases of COVID-19. The prospective study material was composed of cDNA or gDNA derived from T cells, B-cell-depleted T cells, or PBMCs. Deeply sampled blood TCRbeta repertoires from subjects exposed to, actively infected with, or recovered from COVID-19 were included in the dataset. The repertoires were made available in a free public database intended to serve as a resource for research on the immune response to SARS-CoV-2. The samples were drawn from two sources: the first 160 participants of the ongoing ImmuneRACE study, and over 950 subjects contributed by 6 global collaborators. Sample metadata almost always included a de-identified subject ID, COVID-19 status, age in years and sex. Where available, HLA class I and class II types were taken from metadata supplied by the sample provider and were not determined by assay-based typing. Study-wide findings and limitations: Clinical and demographic metadata were provided uncurated, with the amount varying by source and participant.

TCRbeta CDR3 regions were amplified from genomic DNA using the immunoSEQ Assay, a bias-controlled multiplex PCR. The study's processing was this. Within the assay, amplification of reference gene primers was used to estimate how many nucleated cells each sample contained. To quantify the absolute abundance of each unique TCRbeta CDR3 rearrangement, sequence reads were collapsed and filtered. Productive Simpson clonality was computed per sample as the square root of Simpson's diversity index over productive rearrangements. TCRdb stores this immuneACCESS table with in-frame sequences only. Part of the clones is absent; in the studies checked, under half of the shortfall reflects unresolved V genes, and no reason is known for the rest. V and J calls plus clone size are reproduced from that table; the DNA served to infer D and trimming. The sample records some 250,000 clones, about 90% of which are singletons. The top ten hold approximately 7.6% of the sample.

Counted from cysteine to phenylalanine, this CDR3 has 15 amino acids. Only the CDR3 part of the read is kept: 45 bases, read in frame from the first base. In the germline V gene (reference sequence), CDR1 corresponds to SEHNR and CDR2 to FQNEAQ. The germline ends are 16 bases apart after V is trimmed by 4 bases and J by 6 bases. A second Seattle source provided samples from volunteer blood donors who had recovered from COVID-19. Collaborating institutions collected whole blood in K2EDTA tubes following their own protocols. For TCRbeta analysis, collaborators shipped samples as frozen whole blood, isolated PBMCs, or DNA extracted from either of those sample types. Points on this clone: The antigen it recognizes is unknown. It has no much larger one-base neighbor in the sample; base qualities were not kept.

This receptor was obtained from a man in his 60s who had recovered from COVID-19. Sample: peripheral blood. The sequence joins TRBV7-9 to TRBJ2-1; matching of 5 bases hints at TRBD1 as the D gene. The base sequence is TGTGCCAGCAGCTCTACTACAGGATCAGGCAATGAGCAGTTCTTC. Its translation reads: CASSSTTGSGNEQFF.